The source of this TCR beta chain is a study of blood T cell repertoires in COVID-19. Across the whole study: Collection of acute and convalescent COVID-19 samples took place in the United States, Italy and Spain. From T cells, B-cell-depleted T cells, or PBMCs came the material, which was cDNA or gDNA.

Methods used by the authors: Estimation of nucleated cell counts was performed using reference gene primer amplification. Libraries were prepared by immunoSEQ multiplex PCR; TCRdb keeps only in-frame clonotypes and omits some of them. V, J and clone size reflect that table, while D and trimming were determined from the DNA. The sample lists about 250,000 clones; over 70% were seen once. Trimming removed 11 bases from V and 7 bases from J; junction bases left unmatched: 15. Per germline, CDR1 ENHRY and CDR2 SYGVKD. The CDR3 runs to 14 residues. This chain uses TRBV10-3 with TRBJ1-1; 8 nucleotides agree with TRBD1. Sequencing was carried out using peripheral blood. The TCR was taken from an elderly woman with acute or convalescent COVID-19. The CDR3 spells CAAQTTGTGGEAFF. CDR3 sequence (DNA): TGTGCCGCCCAGACTACCGGGACAGGCGGTGAAGCTTTCTTT.